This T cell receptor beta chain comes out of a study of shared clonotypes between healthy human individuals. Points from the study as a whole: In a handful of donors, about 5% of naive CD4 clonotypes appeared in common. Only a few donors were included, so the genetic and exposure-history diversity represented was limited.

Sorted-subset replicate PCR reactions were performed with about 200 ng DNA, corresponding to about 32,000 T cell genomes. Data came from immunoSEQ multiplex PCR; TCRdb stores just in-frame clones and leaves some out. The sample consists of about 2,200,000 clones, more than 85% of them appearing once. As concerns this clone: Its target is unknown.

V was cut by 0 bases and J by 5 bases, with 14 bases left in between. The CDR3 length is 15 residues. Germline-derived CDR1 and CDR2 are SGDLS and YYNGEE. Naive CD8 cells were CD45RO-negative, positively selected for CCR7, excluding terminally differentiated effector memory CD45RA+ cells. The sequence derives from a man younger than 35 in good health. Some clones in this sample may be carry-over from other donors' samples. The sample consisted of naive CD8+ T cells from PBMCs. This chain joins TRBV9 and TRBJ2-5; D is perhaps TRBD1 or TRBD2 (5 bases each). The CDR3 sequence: CASSVGGRSVETQYF. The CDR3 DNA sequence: TGTGCCAGCAGCGTAGGGGGACGGTCGGTGGAGACCCAGTACTTC.